Included here is one T cell receptor (beta chain) sequence, with context. Its antigen is unknown. No qualities accompany the bases; no much larger clone lies one base away. From a lookup of the germline V gene, CDR1 and CDR2 are MNHEY and SVGAGI. V trim: 4 bases; J trim: 5 bases; unmatched bases: 12. Inclusive of the bounding cysteine and phenylalanine, the CDR3 is 16 residues long. Only the CDR3 DNA stays, 48 bases, in frame from base 1. This record comes from a study of cytomegalovirus exposure and HLA in healthy donors listed by TCRdb under 2017. Study-wide context: According to an earlier analysis of 587 of the donors, some 170 million T cells yielded 117 million unique TCR beta sequences and about 300 Gb of sequence data. An early release that covered around 590 HLA-typed donors contained approximately 300 gigabases of sequencing data and tens of millions of unique TCR sequences. Among the approximately 430 genotyped donors, about 83% belonged to the genetic ancestry cluster associated with self-reported Caucasian donors. The study was designed to test whether signatures of past pathogen exposure could be identified by cataloging public T cell receptors. The T cell repertoires of 666 subjects were profiled by immunosequencing and related to cytomegalovirus serostatus. Besides the first cohort of around 700 subjects, a separate validation cohort made up of 120 or so different subjects was used. To predict cytomegalovirus infection status, the study brought together high-throughput TCR immunosequencing, statistical association of individual TCRs with disease status, and machine learning. To study patterns of TCR occurrence, a later analysis re-analyzed previously published TCR beta repertoires from 500 to 850 donors and added high-resolution HLA genotyping. In the later analysis, no new phenotypic data were used to find candidate immune exposures; instead, reliance was placed on TCR beta sequences and their occurrence across donors. In an earlier analysis of roughly 540 of the donors, high-throughput TCR beta sequencing was used to judge whether each TCR beta V gene segment behaved as functional or pseudogenic. Donor age, sex, ethnicity and CMV serostatus were compiled together with the repertoire data. Genome-wide SNP genotypes for about 55% of the 666 donors were used in a later genetic analysis, which treated that subset as a discovery cohort. All discovery cohort repertoires had been generated on a single sequencing platform. HLA typing covered class I and class II loci at four-digit resolution. The number of donors typed differed by locus, with roughly 629-640 for A, B, C, DRB1 and DQB1, roughly 520 for DQA1, 600 to 610 for DPA1, and 450 to 480 for DPB1. A handful of DR-DQ haplotypes were treated as single units for association and clustering because of strong linkage in the cohort. Across approximately 400 genotyped donors of the cohort, an average of approximately 200,000 unique TCR beta nucleotide sequences per donor were sequenced, and around 20% of those sequences were non-productive.

Points the paper makes about the study in general: In a later analysis, about 16,000 TCR beta sequences were associated with specific HLA alleles at a false discovery rate of 0.05. In a later genetic analysis, fewer N-insertions in productive TCRs were reported among donors in an Asian-associated ancestry cluster than the roughly 670-donor mean. Most TCR sequences were seen in very few donors, while some public TCRs were found in many individuals. In a later analysis, TCR association rates were found to vary across HLA loci, with the most associated TCRs seen for DRB1 alleles and the fewest for HLA-C alleles. The presence/absence analyses assumed that sequencing depth was roughly uniform across donors, and that assumption may not be true. Only TCR beta chains were sequenced in this cohort, and the absence of alpha or paired-chain data limited detectable features. According to a later analysis, most CMV-associated TCR beta chains appeared to be HLA-restricted, and the HLA associations seemed to be driven largely by CMV exposure. Linkage disequilibrium might explain the correlated functional status among segregating V segments, but an unknown experimental factor could not be excluded. The study gave a list of under 200 TCR beta chains associated with cytomegalovirus. A cluster of highly shared sequence variants was judged likely to be a technical artifact of the sequencing pipeline. Because HLA typing was missing for some donors at each locus, association tests included only the typed subset. In a later analysis, HLA-associated TCR beta chains were found to be more clonally expanded and to have lower generation probabilities than equally common non-associated chains. Some IMGT-functional V segments, including TRBV6-2 and TRBV6-3, could not be told apart with the 87-base-pair reads, so those segments were excluded. The authors suggested that the approach could potentially be extended to other disease states and immunological phenotypes. Because counts were too low, roughly 17 rarely observed V segments, including chromosome 9 orphons, were left out of the earlier analysis of about 620 of the donors. CMV serostatus was the only immune exposure information available for the cohort. Several of the top co-occurrence clusters appeared to be linked to parvovirus B19, influenza, CMV and Epstein-Barr virus, according to a later analysis. An association between a missense DCLRE1C variant and V-gene and J-gene trimming of TCR beta chains was found in a later genetic analysis and replicated in an independent cohort. In vitro tests confirmed that a few of the cytomegalovirus-associated TCR beta chains recognize cytomegalovirus antigens. Broadly in line with IMGT annotations, most TCR beta V segments showed up in productive rearrangements about 90% or about 30% of the time in an earlier analysis of several hundred of the donors. A further reported finding was that TCR beta sequences accurately predicted the HLA-A and HLA-B alleles for most subjects in the first cohort. When HLA alleles, especially DR and DQ, strongly co-occurred, TCR associations were difficult to assign to individual alleles. Cytomegalovirus status was reported to be diagnosed by the classifier with high specificity and sensitivity in both the original and validation cohorts.

The cohort was made up of approximately 670 healthy bone marrow donors. Cohort members were all nominally healthy when sampled, although unrecorded immune exposures were likely present. The donor was CMV seronegative and belonged to the group of over 300 seronegative cohort members. A peripheral blood sample was collected from each donor, and TCR beta sequencing was performed on peripheral blood mononuclear cells. Genomic DNA was extracted from the blood cell samples with the Qiagen DNeasy Blood Extraction Kit. The method behind the library was the immunoSEQ multiplex PCR assay. For the multiplex PCR, a mixture combining 60 forward primers for TCR Vbeta segments and 13 reverse primers for TCR Jbeta segments was used. The CDR3 region of rearranged TCR beta genes was amplified from genomic DNA with a multiplex PCR assay. On the Illumina HiSeq System, the amplified TCR beta libraries were sequenced as 87-base-pair reads. Processing in the source paper ran as follows. In a later analysis, some 80 million unique TCR beta chains were counted across the 666 repertoires, and approximately 11 million of these chains were shared by at least two donors. A nearest-neighbor algorithm error-corrected the raw reads and collapsed the reads into unique sequences, merging closely related sequences to remove PCR and sequencing errors. To assign V, D and J gene segments, CDR3 sequences were aligned to IMGT reference sequences. For a sequence to be retained, a match of at least six nucleotides was required to both a V gene segment and a J gene segment. A rearrangement counted as productive if the CDR3 had no stop codons and remained in frame with V and J, and every other rearrangement counted as non-productive. CDR3 was defined according to IMGT convention as the region running from the second conserved V-encoded cysteine to the conserved J-encoded phenylalanine. In an earlier analysis of roughly 610 of the donors, sequences lacking an unambiguous match to a single V gene segment were excluded. An earlier analysis of several hundred of the donors called V segments functional above 56.7% productive rearrangements and segregating when the between-donor standard deviation exceeded 5%. A statistical classification framework was built to diagnose cytomegalovirus status from the catalog of TCR beta chain sequences. In a later analysis, TCR nucleotide sequences were compared against IMGT/GENE-DB human TR gene sequences so that V and J genes could be assigned. A later analysis assigned CDR3 sequences and most-parsimonious VDJ recombination scenarios with the TCRdist pipeline. A later analysis defined each TCR beta chain by its CDR3 amino acid sequence plus V-gene family, and excluded reads lacking a unique V-gene family. In a later analysis, 450 to 600 highly shared, low-generation-probability nucleotide sequences were removed to address suspected cross-contamination and a sequencing artifact. For each public chain, a later analysis derived a clonal expansion index from normalized ranks of inferred template counts within each repertoire. In a later analysis, generation probabilities were computed with a VDJ recombination model fitted to out-of-frame rearrangements, and the resulting probabilities were checked against IGoR. In a later analysis, hypergeometric tests were used to score TCR-TCR, TCR-HLA and TCR-CMV co-occurrence, with a repertoire-size bias correction applied to TCR pairs. A later analysis estimated false discovery rates by permuting HLA or CMV assignments 20 times. In a later analysis, co-occurring TCRs were grouped using DBSCAN, and TCRdist sequence similarity was added for clustering within HLA-allele-positive subsets. Co-occurrence clustering excluded repertoires with fewer than 30,000 or more than 120,000 public chains, plus five with anomalous nucleotide sharing. TCRdb holds this immuneACCESS table with in-frame rearrangements only. Some clones are missing; in checked studies, unresolved V genes explain under half, and the rest has no known cause. That table is the source of V, J and clone size, and D and trimming were worked out from the DNA. The sample records about 220,000 clones, approximately 79% of which are singletons. Jointly, the top ten make up less than 2% of the sample.

This chain joins TRBV6-5 to TRBJ2-7; TRBD2 fits 9 bases in the junction. Specimen: PBMCs. The TCR was taken from a male donor in good health and CMV-seronegative. The nucleotide sequence reads TGTGCCAGCAGTTGGGATCTAGGCGGGAGGGTCCACGAGCAGTACTTC. This gives the protein CASSWDLGGRVHEQYF.